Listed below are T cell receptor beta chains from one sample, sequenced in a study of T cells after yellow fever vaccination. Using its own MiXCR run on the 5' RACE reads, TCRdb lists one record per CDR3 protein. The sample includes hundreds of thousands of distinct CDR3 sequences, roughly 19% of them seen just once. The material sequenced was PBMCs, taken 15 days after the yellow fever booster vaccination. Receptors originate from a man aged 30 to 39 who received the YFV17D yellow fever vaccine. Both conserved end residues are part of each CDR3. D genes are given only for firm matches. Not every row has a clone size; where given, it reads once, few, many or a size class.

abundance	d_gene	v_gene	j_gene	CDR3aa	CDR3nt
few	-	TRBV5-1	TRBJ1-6	CASSSGADSPLHF	TGCGCCAGCAGCTCAGGGGCCGATTCACCCCTCCACTTT
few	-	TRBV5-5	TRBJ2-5	CASSFLARQETQYF	TGTGCCAGCAGCTTTCTGGCACGCCAAGAGACCCAGTACTTC
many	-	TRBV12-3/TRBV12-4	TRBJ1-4	CASSFGEGGQKLFF	TGTGCCAGCAGTTTCGGGGAAGGGGGACAAAAACTGTTTTTT
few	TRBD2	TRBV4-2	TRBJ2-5	CASSHLLAGGGETQYF	TGTGCCAGCAGCCACTTACTAGCGGGAGGTGGCGAGACCCAGTACTTC
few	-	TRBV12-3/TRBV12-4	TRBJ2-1	CASSSTQGDLNEQFF	TGTGCCAGCAGTTCGACACAGGGTGATCTTAATGAGCAGTTCTTC
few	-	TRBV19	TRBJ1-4	CASSIPGVDEKLFF	TGTGCCAGTAGTATTCCAGGGGTGGATGAAAAACTGTTTTTT
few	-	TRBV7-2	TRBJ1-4	CASSLGAGEGEKLFF	TGTGCCAGCAGCTTAGGGGCAGGGGAAGGTGAAAAACTGTTTTTT
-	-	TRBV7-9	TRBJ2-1	CASSTKQGNEGLNEQFF	TGTGCCAGCAGCACAAAGCAAGGGAACGAAGGGTTGAATGAGCAGTTCTTC
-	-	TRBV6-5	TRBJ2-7	CASSYSGGVGYEQYF	TGTGCCAGCAGTTACTCTGGGGGTGTGGGCTACGAGCAGTACTTC
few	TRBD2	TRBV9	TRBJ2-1	CASSPTSDRSYNEQFF	TGTGCCAGCAGCCCCACTAGCGACCGCTCCTACAATGAGCAGTTCTTC
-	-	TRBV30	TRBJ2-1	CAWIRFFDNEQFF	TGTGCCTGGATCAGGTTCTTTGACAATGAGCAGTTCTTC
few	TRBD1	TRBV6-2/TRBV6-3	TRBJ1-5	CASGKGTGVRHQPQHF	TGTGCCAGCGGAAAGGGGACAGGGGTGCGGCATCAGCCCCAGCATTTT
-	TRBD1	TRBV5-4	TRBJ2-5	CASSAGQERGTETQYF	TGTGCCAGCAGCGCCGGACAGGAGAGGGGTACTGAGACCCAGTACTTC
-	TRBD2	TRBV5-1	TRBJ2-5	CASSNRLAGEETQYF	TGCGCCAGCAGCAACCGGCTAGCGGGAGAAGAGACCCAGTACTTC
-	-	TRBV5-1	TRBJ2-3	CASSLAQGGQDTQYF	TGCGCCAGCAGCTTGGCCCAAGGAGGACAAGATACGCAGTATTTT